The TCR beta chain described here comes from a study of glioma-infiltrating T cells. At the level of the study: Presurgical dexamethasone in glioma patients lasted six or fewer days.

TCR alpha and beta CDR3 regions were amplified from RNA using iRepertoire nested multiplex PCR. Input was roughly 95-450 ng of tissue mRNA or PBMC total RNA. TCRdb re-called the multiplex PCR reads through MiXCR, storing one row per CDR3 protein. The sample includes a few hundred thousand distinct CDR3 sequences, around 38% of them seen just once. General study findings and limits: Non-neoplastic patients had below-expected tissue-blood divergence, while all gliomas exceeded expectation.

In regard to this clonotype: The antigen is undetermined.

Germline values: CDR1 SGHTA, CDR2 FQGNSA. V lost 3 bases to trimming and J lost 0 bases, with 6 bases between them. This CDR3 comprises 14 residues. Sequenced material: glioma tissue, nonneoplastic brain tissue, or PBMCs (not recorded which). The receptor was isolated from a human donor with low-grade glioma or glioblastoma, undergoing nonglioma brain surgery, or in good health (not recorded which). The chain has TRBV7-2 and TRBJ1-5, with D unresolved. CDR3 amino acids: CASSLINSNQPQHF. CDR3 sequence (DNA): TGTGCCAGCAGCTTGATCAATAGCAATCAGCCCCAGCATTTT.